One sample yielded the 7 T cell receptor beta chains listed below, sequenced in a study of blood T cell repertoires in COVID-19. Produced via immunoSEQ multiplex PCR; TCRdb's table is partial and in-frame only. The data hold 250,000 to 300,000 clones, with more than 75% observed a single time. The specimen was peripheral blood. Receptors originate from a woman in her forties who had recovered from COVID-19.

The chain combines TRBV12-3 or TRBV12-4 with TRBJ2-2; D ambiguous. Between the trimmed V and J ends, which lost 5 bases and 5 bases, there was a span of 9 bases. The CDR3 is 13 residues long. This chain's CDR3 is CASSPSVTGELFF. DNA of the CDR3: TGTGCCAGCAGTCCCTCGGTGACCGGGGAGCTGTTTTTT.

The chain recombines TRBV6-2 or TRBV6-3 with TRBJ2-7; 7 nucleotides line up with TRBD1. J was trimmed by 4 bases and V by 1 base; bases with no gene match: 4. The CDR3 runs to 14 residues. CDR1 is MNHEY and CDR2 is SVGEGT in the germline V gene. CDR3 amino acids: CASSYLGTEYEQYF. In DNA form, the CDR3 reads TGTGCCAGCAGTTACTTGGGGACAGAATACGAGCAGTACTTC.

The rearrangement links TRBV5-4 to TRBJ1-1; 10 bases agree with TRBD1. The V gene end was trimmed by 1 base and the J gene end by 5 bases; junction bases not matched to a gene: 2. CDR3 length equals 14 residues. Germline CDR1 is SGHNT and CDR2 is YYREEE (reference sequence). The CDR3 spells CASSLRDRGTEAFF. The CDR3 DNA follows: TGTGCCAGCAGCTTGAGGGACAGGGGAACTGAAGCTTTCTTT.

This chain connects TRBV6-5 to TRBJ1-6; D unresolved. CDR3 length: 13 amino acids. Germline V gene lookup returns CDR1 MNHEY and CDR2 SVGAGI. Between the trimmed V and J ends, which lost 6 bases and 6 bases, there was a span of 9 bases. CDR3 nucleotides: TGTGCCAGCAGGACTGTGGGTAATTCACCCCTCCACTTT. Translating gives CASRTVGNSPLHF.

The chain has TRBV6-6 and TRBJ1-4; TRBD1 is a possible D gene (5 bases). Trimming cost V 2 bases and J 4 bases, with 8 bases left between them. The CDR3 spans 14 residues. Germline values: CDR1 MNHNY, CDR2 SVGAGI (reference sequence). The CDR3 DNA sequence: TGTGCCAGCAGTTACGGGGCCCGTAATGAAAAACTGTTTTTT. Translating it yields CASSYGARNEKLFF.

The CDR3 loop is CASSPWGQGVNGYTF. CDR3 in DNA: TGTGCCAGCAGTCCCTGGGGACAGGGGGTGAATGGCTACACCTTC. The gene calls are TRBV27 and TRBJ1-2; TRBD1 matches at 11 bases. This CDR3 is built from 15 residues. V shed 5 bases, J shed 6 bases, and the junction held 8 bases outside the gene matches. Germline-derived CDR1 and CDR2 are MNHEY and SMNVEV (reference sequence).

The rearrangement joins TRBV6-4 to TRBJ2-5, with TRBD2 matching over 11 bases. Germline V gene lookup returns CDR1 MRHNA and CDR2 SNTAGT. V lost 7 bases and J lost 2; bases outside the gene matches: 9. The CDR3 is 16 amino acids. CDR3 protein: CASTRLAGPLQETQYF. The CDR3 DNA reads TGTGCCAGCACCAGACTAGCGGGGCCTTTACAAGAGACCCAGTACTTC.